The T cell receptor beta chain described here comes from a study of shared clonotypes between healthy human individuals (dated by TCRdb to between 2020 and 2021). Concerning the study at large: A couple of women and a few men aged 18 to 49 years were included in the cohort. Different laboratories and diverse techniques were used to prepare libraries and sequence TCR repertoires, to increase sequencing depth and limit assay-specific biases. To estimate repertoire size and how much clonotype sharing occurs between individuals, the study deeply sequenced the blood TCR repertoires of 5 or 6 healthy adults. Leukapheresis yielded between about 0.85 and 10 billion PBMCs per donor. For each donor, three plates each were used for CD4 naive and CD4 memory, two plates were used for CD8 naive, and one plate was used for CD8 memory.

Per the germline V gene, MDHEN is the CDR1 and SYDVKM is the CDR2. Including the terminal cysteine and phenylalanine, the CDR3 comprises 14 residues. The read is trimmed to its CDR3 DNA, 42 bases read in frame from base 1. Trimming takes 2 bases from V and 6 bases from J, and the germline ends sit 11 bases apart. Summary of the overall study and its limitations: Pairwise subsampling led to the expectation that sequencing depth would affect the degree of clonotype sharing among donors. Across a few donors, approximately 5% of naive CD4, roughly 3.3% of naive CD8, about 2.3% of memory CD4, and under 0.45% of memory CD8 clonotypes were shared. Sampling was limited to blood, and TCR repertoires in tissue likely differ from TCR repertoires in blood. Higher generation probabilities were observed for clonotypes shared by all four sorted-subset donors than for non-shared clonotypes. Naive subsets generally had larger estimated clonotype richness than memory subsets did. Even with the large sequencing depth, rarefaction of the sorted-subset datasets indicated that sequencing was incomplete. The genetic and exposure-history diversity represented was limited by the small number of donors.

Healthy HIV-negative adults with no recently reported acute infections or vaccinations were included as donors. Every donor was a Caucasian adult residing in Nashville, Tennessee, USA. CD4+ T cells were enriched by magnetic negative selection; naive cells were then positively selected on CD45RA, and the negative fraction formed the memory subset. Blood was obtained by leukapheresis, after which PBMCs were separated by Ficoll-Histopaque density gradient centrifugation and cryopreserved in liquid nitrogen vapor phase. Purity and quantity of every magnetically sorted T cell population were checked by analytical flow cytometry. Each sorted fraction had its genomic DNA isolated and then quantified by UV absorbance on a Nanodrop 2000c. TCR CDR3 regions were amplified from genomic DNA by multiplex PCR using the deep immunoSEQ assay. Genomic DNA extracted from each cell subset was distributed evenly over all wells of several immunoSEQ 96-well plates, and each plate served as one replicate. For sorted subsets, roughly 200 ng of genomic DNA, equivalent to 25,000 to 35,000 T cell genomes, went into each replicate PCR. Purified libraries were quantified with a Qubit 3.0 fluorometer, sized on a Bioanalyzer 2100, and re-quantified with the KAPA Library Quantification kit. A separate single-read 150-cycle Illumina NextSeq 550 flow cell was used to sequence each immunoSEQ 96-well plate. The original methods were these. Because the immunoSEQ output included only junctional sequences and no quality scores, the filtering could not be the same as the filtering used for full-length reads. Sequences were annotated with PyIR, a Python wrapper for IgBLAST v1.9, using IMGT germline references to assign V/J genes and CDR3. Reads were removed for weak V/J assignments (E-value above 1e-6), missing CDR3, stop codons, out-of-frame junctions, or ambiguous translated residues. V3J clonotypes were defined by identical inferred V gene, J gene, and CDR3 amino acid sequence. The percentage overlap between two repertoires was calculated by dividing the number of shared unique clonotypes by the size of the smaller repertoire. Three approaches were used to assess repertoire richness: RTK rarefaction, the Chao1 estimator, and Recon v2.1 estimates of unobserved clonotypes. Generation probabilities for all TCRbeta clonotypes obtained by the gDNA method from several donors were computed using OLGA. This is the immuneACCESS table as TCRdb keeps it, with only in-frame sequences that have V and J called. A part of the clones is gone; compared with another copy, unresolved V genes explain less than half, and the rest is unexplained. Clonal size and the V and J genes are those of that table, whereas D and trimming came from the DNA. The sample has 2 million to 2.5 million clones on record, under 97% of them singletons. The top ten clonotypes cover roughly 0.13% of the sample.

A remark on this clone: Its cognate antigen has yet to be identified. No base qualities exist here, and no much larger clone lies one base off it.

The clonotype was recovered from a young man in good health. Sequences were obtained from naive CD4+ T cells sorted from blood. Sample cell subset or site, as interpreted from the label and publication: CD45RA+ positively selected. The chain joins TRBV28 to TRBJ2-1; the D gene lacks a confident call. The CDR3 protein is CASSLGSYRNEQFF. DNA sequence: TGTGCCAGCAGTTTAGGCAGCTACCGCAATGAGCAGTTCTTC.